These T cell receptor beta chains were read from a single sample in a study of T cell responses to AZD1222 COVID-19 vaccine. Clones were sequenced by immunoSEQ multiplex PCR, and TCRdb holds only the in-frame ones, with some missing. This sample has more than 85,000 clones, with around 80% found just once. Sequencing used peripheral blood, obtained on day 0 of AZD1222 vaccination. The origin of the receptors is an adult in good health. CDR3s include the opening cysteine and the closing phenylalanine or tryptophan. The D gene is left open where the match is weak. A row's size may be missing; if present it is once, few, many or a size class.

>TRBV7-3|NA|TRBJ2-3|NA
CASSPRREMGTDTQYF
TGTGCCAGCAGCCCCCGACGGGAAATGGGCACAGATACGCAGTATTTT
>TRBV28|NA|TRBJ1-6|NA
CASRSGGRSPLHF
TGTGCCAGCAGATCTGGGGGGCGTTCACCCCTCCACTTT
>TRBV2|NA|TRBJ2-5|TRBD2
CASSSRSGGETQYF
TGTGCCAGCAGTTCCAGGTCGGGAGGGGAGACCCAGTACTTC
>TRBV7-3|NA|TRBJ2-5|TRBD1
CASSLTGDSQETQYF
TGTGCCAGCAGCTTAACCGGGGACAGCCAAGAGACCCAGTACTTC
>TRBV6-5|few|TRBJ1-1|NA
CASSRDQMNTEAFF
TGTGCCAGCAGCCGGGACCAAATGAACACTGAAGCTTTCTTT
>TRBV2|NA|TRBJ1-5|NA
CASSDVYQPQHF
TGTGCCAGCAGTGATGTCTATCAGCCCCAGCATTTT
>TRBV12-3/TRBV12-4|NA|TRBJ2-1|NA
CASSIRGLNEQFF
TGTGCCAGCAGCATCCGGGGCCTCAATGAGCAGTTCTTC
>TRBV3-1/TRBV3-2|NA|TRBJ2-6|NA
CASTRGGSGANVLTF
TGTGCCAGCACCCGCGGAGGCTCTGGGGCCAACGTCCTGACTTTC
>TRBV6-5|NA|TRBJ2-7|TRBD1
CASSYYPGQGDNQQYF
TGTGCCAGCAGTTACTATCCGGGACAGGGGGACAATCAGCAGTACTTC
>TRBV27|NA|TRBJ2-7|NA
CASSRQGTYEQYF
TGTGCCAGCAGTCGGCAGGGCACCTACGAGCAGTACTTC
>TRBV7-2|NA|TRBJ2-1|TRBD2
CASSLGGSGNEQFF
TGTGCCAGCAGCTTAGGAGGTAGCGGGAATGAGCAGTTCTTC
>TRBV15|few|TRBJ1-2|NA
CATKGRGEGYGYTF
TGTGCCACCAAAGGGAGGGGTGAGGGGTATGGCTACACCTTC
>TRBV4-3|NA|TRBJ2-3|TRBD1
CASSQGQGTADTQYF
TGCGCCAGCAGCCAAGGACAGGGAACGGCAGATACGCAGTATTTT
>TRBV19|NA|TRBJ2-2|TRBD1
CASTQTGGSTGELFF
TGTGCCAGTACCCAGACAGGGGGTTCAACCGGGGAGCTGTTTTTT
>TRBV18|NA|TRBJ2-2|TRBD1
CASSPRQGDTGELFF
TGTGCCAGCTCACCCCGACAGGGTGACACCGGGGAGCTGTTTTTT
>TRBV5-5|few|TRBJ1-4|NA
CASARRGGATNEKLFF
TGTGCCAGCGCCCGACGTGGGGGGGCAACTAATGAAAAACTGTTTTTT
>TRBV2|NA|TRBJ1-6|NA
CASTPDGNSPLHF
TGTGCCAGCACCCCGGACGGGAATTCACCCCTCCACTTT
>TRBV19|NA|TRBJ2-7|TRBD1
CASSTDRGSYEQYF
TGTGCCAGTAGTACGGACAGGGGATCCTACGAGCAGTACTTC
>TRBV19|once|TRBJ1-2|NA
CASSISRGTGKVYGYTF
TGTGCCAGTAGTATTTCTCGTGGAACAGGAAAAGTCTATGGCTACACCTTC
>TRBV6-5|NA|TRBJ2-1|TRBD2
CASSYLASGTNEQFF
TGTGCCAGCAGTTACCTGGCTAGCGGGACCAATGAGCAGTTCTTC
>TRBV28|NA|TRBJ1-6|NA
CASKIRTYNSPLHF
TGTGCCAGCAAAATTCGGACCTATAATTCACCCCTCCACTTT
>TRBV30|NA|TRBJ1-5|TRBD1
CAWSQGASQPQHF
TGTGCCTGGTCACAGGGGGCAAGTCAGCCCCAGCATTTT
>TRBV25-1|NA|TRBJ2-7|NA
CASSEGDYEQYF
TGTGCCAGCAGTGAAGGGGACTACGAGCAGTACTTC
>TRBV24-1|NA|TRBJ2-3|NA
CATSDPRVASTDTQYF
TGTGCCACCAGTGACCCCAGGGTTGCTAGCACAGATACGCAGTATTTT
>TRBV27|few|TRBJ2-2|NA
CATLSGLAGELFF
TGTGCCACGCTCTCGGGTTTAGCCGGGGAGCTGTTTTTT
>TRBV7-2|once|TRBJ2-5|NA
CASSPMGREETQYF
TGTGCCAGCAGCCCAATGGGCAGGGAGGAGACCCAGTACTTC
>TRBV7-2|once|TRBJ1-2|TRBD1
CASSVGQGGYTF
TGTGCCAGCAGCGTGGGACAGGGGGGCTACACCTTC
>TRBV4-3|once|TRBJ2-7|NA
CASSQRVQGGQYF
TGCGCCAGCAGCCAAAGGGTACAGGGAGGTCAGTACTTC
>TRBV28|once|TRBJ1-2|NA
CASRPLAYGYTF
TGTGCCAGCAGACCCCTAGCCTATGGCTACACCTTC
>TRBV6-1|NA|TRBJ2-3|TRBD1
CASSEAGTANTDTQYF
TGTGCCAGCAGTGAAGCAGGGACAGCAAACACAGATACGCAGTATTTT
>TRBV7-6|NA|TRBJ2-2|NA
CASSLRGPNTGELFF
TGTGCCAGCAGCTTGCGGGGGCCGAACACCGGGGAGCTGTTTTTT
>TRBV5-1|NA|TRBJ1-4|NA
CASSGGRTANEKLFF
TGCGCCAGCAGCGGAGGACGGACAGCTAATGAAAAACTGTTTTTT
>TRBV6-5|NA|TRBJ1-3|NA
CASSRQAPVGNTIYF
TGTGCCAGCAGTCGACAGGCACCGGTTGGAAACACCATATATTTT
>TRBV29-1|NA|TRBJ1-6|TRBD1
CSVVGDRAFFGSPLHF
TGCAGCGTTGTCGGGGACAGGGCATTTTTTGGTTCACCCCTCCACTTT
>TRBV7-2|NA|TRBJ1-1|TRBD1
CASSYTGGTEAFF
TGTGCCAGCAGCTATACAGGGGGCACTGAAGCTTTCTTT
>TRBV27|once|TRBJ2-7|NA
CASSRGSIPYEQYF
TGTGCCAGCAGTAGGGGGTCCATCCCCTACGAGCAGTACTTC
>TRBV18|once|TRBJ2-2|TRBD2
CASSRRASGTGELFF
TGTGCCAGCTCGCGGCGGGCTAGCGGTACCGGGGAGCTGTTTTTT
>TRBV27|NA|TRBJ1-1|TRBD1
CASSLLRQGGLMNTEAFF
TGTGCCAGCAGTTTACTGAGACAGGGGGGTTTGATGAACACTGAAGCTTTCTTT
>TRBV11-3|NA|TRBJ2-5|NA
CASSLGHPKGPPRGTQYF
TGTGCCAGCAGCTTAGGGCACCCGAAGGGCCCTCCCAGGGGGACCCAGTACTTC
>TRBV5-8|NA|TRBJ2-2|TRBD1
CASSSEPPGTGESGELFF
TGTGCCAGCAGCTCCGAACCTCCCGGGACAGGGGAGTCCGGGGAGCTGTTTTTT
>TRBV28|NA|TRBJ1-3|TRBD1
CASSLPRDRGRYTIYF
TGTGCCAGCAGTCTCCCCCGGGACAGGGGGCGGTACACCATATATTTT